This TCR beta chain was retrieved from a study of response to subunit inactivated influenza vaccine. This clonotype was counted only a few times. Its antigen is not known. MiXCR, applied by TCRdb to the RT-PCR reads, yields one record per CDR3 protein. The sample lists 250,000 to 350,000 distinct CDR3 sequences, approximately 21% occurring once. This CDR3 contains 13 residues. The germline gives CDR1 MNHEY, CDR2 SVGEGT. Trimming shortened V by 8 bases and J by 8 bases, and 13 bases separated the two germline ends. Study results and caveats: Authors suggested seasonal influenza vaccinations each recruit few new T cells.

V gene TRBV6-2 or TRBV6-3 combines with J gene TRBJ1-6, with D perhaps TRBD1 (6 bases). Sample: PBMCs from blood, taken approximately 22 months after vaccination. This receptor was taken from a man between 50 and 75 years old who received an inactivated influenza vaccine. The CDR3 nucleotides are TGTGCCAGCTTGGACAGCCAATATTCACCCCTCCACTTT. Its protein is CASLDSQYSPLHF.